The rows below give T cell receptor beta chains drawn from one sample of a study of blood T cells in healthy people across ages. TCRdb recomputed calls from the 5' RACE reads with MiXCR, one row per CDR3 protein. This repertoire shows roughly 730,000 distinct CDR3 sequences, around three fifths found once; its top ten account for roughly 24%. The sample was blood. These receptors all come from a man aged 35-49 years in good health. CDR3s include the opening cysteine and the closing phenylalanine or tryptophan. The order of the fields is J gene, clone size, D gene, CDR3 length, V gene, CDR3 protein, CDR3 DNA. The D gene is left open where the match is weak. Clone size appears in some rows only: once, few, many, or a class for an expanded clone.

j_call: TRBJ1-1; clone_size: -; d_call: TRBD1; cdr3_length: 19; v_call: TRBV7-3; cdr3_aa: CASSLPLPYRGTTKTGAFF; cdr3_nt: TGTGCCAGCAGCTTACCCCTTCCGTACAGGGGCACAACAAAAACGGGAGCTTTCTTT
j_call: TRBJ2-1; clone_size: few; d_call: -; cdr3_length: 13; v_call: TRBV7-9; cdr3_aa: CASSHVSYNEQFF; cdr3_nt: TGTGCCAGCAGCCATGTCTCCTACAATGAGCAGTTCTTC
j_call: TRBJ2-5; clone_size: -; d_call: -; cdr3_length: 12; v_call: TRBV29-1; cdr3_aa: CSVEKQQETQYF; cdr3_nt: TGCAGCGTTGAGAAACAGCAAGAGACCCAGTACTTC
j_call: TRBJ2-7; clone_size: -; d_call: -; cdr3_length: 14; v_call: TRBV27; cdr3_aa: CASRASSLSYEQYF; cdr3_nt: TGTGCCAGCAGGGCGAGTTCTCTCTCCTACGAGCAGTACTTC
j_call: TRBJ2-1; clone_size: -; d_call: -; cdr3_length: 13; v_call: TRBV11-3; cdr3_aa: CASSPIPQDKQFF; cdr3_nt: TGTGCCAGCAGCCCTATCCCTCAGGATAAACAGTTCTTC
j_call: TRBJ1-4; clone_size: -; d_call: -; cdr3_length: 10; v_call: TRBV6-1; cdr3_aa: CASSEGKLFF; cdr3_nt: TGTGCCAGCAGTGAGGGAAAACTGTTTTTT
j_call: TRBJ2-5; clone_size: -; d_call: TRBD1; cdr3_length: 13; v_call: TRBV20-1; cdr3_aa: CSAATGGKETQYF; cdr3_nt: TGCAGTGCTGCGACAGGGGGCAAAGAGACCCAGTACTTC
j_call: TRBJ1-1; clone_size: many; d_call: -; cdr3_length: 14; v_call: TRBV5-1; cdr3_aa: CASSFKGLDTEAFF; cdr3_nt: TGCGCCAGCAGCTTTAAAGGACTCGACACTGAAGCTTTCTTT
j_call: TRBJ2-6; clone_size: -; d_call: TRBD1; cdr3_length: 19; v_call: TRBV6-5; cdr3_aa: CASSFSSGTGGIGANVLTF; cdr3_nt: TGTGCCAGCAGTTTCTCCTCCGGGACAGGGGGCATCGGGGCCAACGTCCTGACTTTC
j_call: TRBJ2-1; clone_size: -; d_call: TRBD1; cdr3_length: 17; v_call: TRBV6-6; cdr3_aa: CASSYSAGQGIYNEQFF; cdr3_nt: TGTGCCAGCAGTTACTCCGCGGGACAGGGGATTTACAATGAGCAGTTCTTC